Each of the 3 T cell receptor beta chains below was sequenced from the same sample in a study of patients and donors after allogeneic stem cell transplantation. TCRdb ran MiXCR on the RT-PCR reads and lists one entry per CDR3 protein. The repertoire has 400,000 to 450,000 distinct CDR3 sequences, roughly 17% of them found once; the top ten carry just over 7%. The sample taken for sequencing was blood, either unsorted or a sorted T cell fraction (not recorded which). Receptors were obtained from a human donor who was either an allogeneic HSCT recipient or a stem cell or donor lymphocyte infusion donor (not recorded which). It is not recorded whose cells these are; they may come from a transplant donor.

Many counts were recorded for this clonotype. The chain carries TRBV9 and TRBJ1-5; D not resolved. Germline loops: CDR1 SGDLS, CDR2 YYNGEE. The CDR3 has 14 amino acids. With 1 base removed from V and 2 bases from J, the gap between germline ends came to 7 bases. CDR3: CASSVSGRNQPQHF. Here the CDR3 DNA reads TGTGCCAGCAGCGTATCCGGACGCAATCAGCCCCAGCATTTT. The complete variable domain, with remaining parts taken from reference TRBV9 and TRBJ1-5, reads DSGVTQTPKHLITATGQRVTLRCSPRSGDLSVYWYQQSLDQGLQFLIQYYNGEERAKGNILERFSAQQFPDLHSELNLSSLELGDSALYFCASSVSGRNQPQHFGDGTRLSIL.

This clonotype was found a few times. The chain uses TRBV7-9 and TRBJ2-2; no definite D call. This CDR3 comprises 16 residues. CDR1 is SEHNR and CDR2 is FQNEAQ in the germline V gene (reference sequence). The ends were cut back, 2 bases at V and 3 bases at J, with 13 bases in the middle. CDR3 sequence: CASSLYTPLDTGELFF. The CDR3, as DNA: TGTGCCAGCAGCTTATATACCCCCCTTGACACCGGGGAGCTGTTTTTT.

This clonotype has more than one count but fewer than ten. This sequence joins TRBV9 and TRBJ1-6; D might be TRBD1 (5 bases). The ends were cut back, 2 bases at V and 2 bases at J, with 11 bases in the middle. In germline, CDR1 is SGDLS, CDR2 YYNGEE. This CDR3 comprises 16 residues. The chain's CDR3 is CASSVGQDTYNSPLHF. The CDR3 coding sequence is TGTGCCAGCAGCGTTGGTCAGGACACCTATAATTCACCCCTCCACTTT.